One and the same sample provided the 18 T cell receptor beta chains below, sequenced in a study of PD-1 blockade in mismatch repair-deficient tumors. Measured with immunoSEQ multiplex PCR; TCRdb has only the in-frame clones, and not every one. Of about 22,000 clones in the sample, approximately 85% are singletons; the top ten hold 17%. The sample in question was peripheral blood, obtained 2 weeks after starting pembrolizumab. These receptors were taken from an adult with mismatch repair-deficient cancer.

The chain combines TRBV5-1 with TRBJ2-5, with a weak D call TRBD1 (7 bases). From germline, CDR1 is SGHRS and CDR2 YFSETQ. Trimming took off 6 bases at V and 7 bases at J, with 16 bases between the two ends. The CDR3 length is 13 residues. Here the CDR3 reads CASNTGDWGTQYF. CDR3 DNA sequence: TGCGCCAGCAACACAGGGGACTGGGGGACCCAGTACTTC.

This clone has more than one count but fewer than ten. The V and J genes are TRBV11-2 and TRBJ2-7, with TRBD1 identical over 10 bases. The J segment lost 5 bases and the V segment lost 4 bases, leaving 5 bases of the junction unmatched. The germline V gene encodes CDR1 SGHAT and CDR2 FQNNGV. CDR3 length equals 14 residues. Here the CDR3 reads CASSSRDRGDEQYF. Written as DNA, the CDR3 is TGTGCCAGCAGCTCCCGGGACAGGGGAGACGAGCAGTACTTC.

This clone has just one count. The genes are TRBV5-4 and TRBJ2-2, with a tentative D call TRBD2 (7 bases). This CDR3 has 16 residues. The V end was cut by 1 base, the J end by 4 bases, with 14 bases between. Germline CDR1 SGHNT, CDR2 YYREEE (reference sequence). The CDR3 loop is CASSLPGGGGTGELFF. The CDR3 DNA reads TGTGCCAGCAGCTTGCCGGGGGGCGGGGGCACCGGGGAGCTGTTTTTT.

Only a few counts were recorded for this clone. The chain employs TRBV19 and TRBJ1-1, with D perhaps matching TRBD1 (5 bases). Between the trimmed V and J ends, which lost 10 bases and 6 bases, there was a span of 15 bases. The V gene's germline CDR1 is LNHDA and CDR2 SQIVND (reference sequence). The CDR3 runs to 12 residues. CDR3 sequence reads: CATNQGTAEAFF. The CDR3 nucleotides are TGTGCCACCAACCAAGGGACGGCTGAAGCTTTCTTT.

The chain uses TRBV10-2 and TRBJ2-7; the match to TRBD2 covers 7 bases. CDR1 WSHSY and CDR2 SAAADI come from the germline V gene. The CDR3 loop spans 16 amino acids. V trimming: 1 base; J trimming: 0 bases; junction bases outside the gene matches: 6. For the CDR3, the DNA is TGCGCCAGCAGTGAGTGGGCTAGCGGAAGCTCCTACGAGCAGTACTTC. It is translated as CASSEWASGSSYEQYF.

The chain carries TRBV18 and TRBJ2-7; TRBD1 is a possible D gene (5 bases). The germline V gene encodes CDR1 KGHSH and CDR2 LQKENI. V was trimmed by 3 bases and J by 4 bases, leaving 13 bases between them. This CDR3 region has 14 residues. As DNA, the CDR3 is TGTGCCAGCTCACCGGGAAGGACATCATACGAGCAGTACTTC. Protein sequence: CASSPGRTSYEQYF.

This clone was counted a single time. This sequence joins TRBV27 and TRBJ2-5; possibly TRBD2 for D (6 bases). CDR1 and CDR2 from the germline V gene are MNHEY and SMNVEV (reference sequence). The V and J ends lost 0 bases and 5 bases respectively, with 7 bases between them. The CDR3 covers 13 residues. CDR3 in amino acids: CASSLSGGETQYF. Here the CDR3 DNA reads TGTGCCAGCAGTTTATCAGGAGGGGAGACCCAGTACTTC.

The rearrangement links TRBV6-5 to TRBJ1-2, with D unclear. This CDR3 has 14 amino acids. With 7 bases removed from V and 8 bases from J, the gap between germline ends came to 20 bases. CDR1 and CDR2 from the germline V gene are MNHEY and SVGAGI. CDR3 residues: CASTKTPGSRGYTF. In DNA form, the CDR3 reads TGTGCCAGCACTAAGACGCCGGGGTCTAGGGGCTACACCTTC.

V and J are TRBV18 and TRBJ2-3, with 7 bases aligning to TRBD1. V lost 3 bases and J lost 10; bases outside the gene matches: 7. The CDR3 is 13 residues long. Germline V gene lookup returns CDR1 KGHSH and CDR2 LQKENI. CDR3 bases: TGTGCCAGCTCACCGCCTGACAGGGCTGCGCAGTATTTT. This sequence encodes CASSPPDRAAQYF.

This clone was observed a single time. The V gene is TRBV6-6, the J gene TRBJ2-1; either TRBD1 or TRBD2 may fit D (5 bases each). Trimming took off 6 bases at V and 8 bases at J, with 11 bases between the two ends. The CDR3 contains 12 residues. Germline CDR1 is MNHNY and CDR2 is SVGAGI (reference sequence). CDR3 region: CASSPRGDEQFF. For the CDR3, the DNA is TGTGCCAGCAGCCCCCGGGGCGATGAGCAGTTCTTC.

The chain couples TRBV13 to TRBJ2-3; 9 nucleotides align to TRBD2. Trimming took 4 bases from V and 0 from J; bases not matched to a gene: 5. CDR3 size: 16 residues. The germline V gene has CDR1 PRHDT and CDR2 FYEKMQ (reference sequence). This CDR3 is CASSSPSGTSTDTQYF. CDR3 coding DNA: TGTGCCAGCAGCTCCCCTAGCGGGACTAGCACAGATACGCAGTATTTT.

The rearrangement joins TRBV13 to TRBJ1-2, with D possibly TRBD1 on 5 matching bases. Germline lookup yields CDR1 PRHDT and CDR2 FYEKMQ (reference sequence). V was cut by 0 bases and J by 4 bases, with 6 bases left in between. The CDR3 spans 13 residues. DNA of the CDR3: TGTGCCAGCAGCTTAGGACAGGCCTATGGCTACACCTTC. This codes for CASSLGQAYGYTF.

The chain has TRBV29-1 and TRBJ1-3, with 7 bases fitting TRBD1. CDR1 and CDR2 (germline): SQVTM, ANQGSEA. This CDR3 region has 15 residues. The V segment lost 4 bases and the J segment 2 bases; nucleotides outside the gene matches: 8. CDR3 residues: CSVAVGQPTGNTIYF. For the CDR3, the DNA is TGCAGCGTTGCGGTGGGACAGCCTACTGGAAACACCATATATTTT.

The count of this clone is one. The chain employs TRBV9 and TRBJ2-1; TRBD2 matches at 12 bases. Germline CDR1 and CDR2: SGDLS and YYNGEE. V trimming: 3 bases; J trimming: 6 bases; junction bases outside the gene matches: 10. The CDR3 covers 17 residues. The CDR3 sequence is CASSGGLAGSGGNEQFF. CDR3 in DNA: TGTGCCAGCAGCGGGGGACTAGCGGGCAGTGGGGGCAATGAGCAGTTCTTC.

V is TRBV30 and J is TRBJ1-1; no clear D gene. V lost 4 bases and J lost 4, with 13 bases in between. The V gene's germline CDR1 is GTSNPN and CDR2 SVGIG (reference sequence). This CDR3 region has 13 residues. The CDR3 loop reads CAWKPVGFTEAFF. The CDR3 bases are TGTGCCTGGAAGCCCGTTGGTTTCACTGAAGCTTTCTTT.

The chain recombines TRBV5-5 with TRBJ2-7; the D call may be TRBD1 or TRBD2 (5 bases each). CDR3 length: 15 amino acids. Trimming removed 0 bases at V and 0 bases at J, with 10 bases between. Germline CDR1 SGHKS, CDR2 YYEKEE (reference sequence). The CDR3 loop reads CASSLDMGTSYEQYF. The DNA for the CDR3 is TGTGCCAGCAGCTTGGATATGGGGACCTCCTACGAGCAGTACTTC.

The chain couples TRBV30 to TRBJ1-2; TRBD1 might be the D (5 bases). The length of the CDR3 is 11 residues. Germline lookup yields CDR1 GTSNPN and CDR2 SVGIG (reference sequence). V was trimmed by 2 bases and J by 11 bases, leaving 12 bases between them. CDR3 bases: TGTGCCTGGAGTTTGGATGGGGGGTACACCTTC. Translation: CAWSLDGGYTF. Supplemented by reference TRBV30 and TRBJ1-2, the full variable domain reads SQTIHQWPATLVQPVGSPLSLECTVEGTSNPNLYWYRQAAGRGLQLLFYSVGIGQISSEVPQNLSASRPQDRQFILSSKKLLLSDSGFYLCAWSLDGGYTFGSGTRLTVV.

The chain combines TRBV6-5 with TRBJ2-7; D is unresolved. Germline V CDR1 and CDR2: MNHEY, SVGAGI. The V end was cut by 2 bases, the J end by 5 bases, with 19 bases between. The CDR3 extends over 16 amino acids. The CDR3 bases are TGTGCCAGCAGTTACCAGCATCAAGACGCCCGGCACGAGCAGTACTTC. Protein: CASSYQHQDARHEQYF.